The 20 T cell receptor beta chains in this list originate from one sample, sequenced in a study of blood T cell repertoires in COVID-19. Only in-frame clones appear in the TCRdb table, and some are missing; sequencing was by immunoSEQ multiplex PCR. The repertoire holds more than 200,000 clones, with about 84% as singletons. Sequencing input: peripheral blood. These receptors all stem from an elderly woman with acute or convalescent COVID-19.

This clone was observed many times. V gene TRBV28 combines with J gene TRBJ2-7, with 7 bases that match TRBD2. The germline gives CDR1 MDHEN, CDR2 SYDVKM. The CDR3 runs 16 residues. The J segment lost 2 bases and the V segment lost 2 bases, leaving 9 bases of the junction unmatched. Written as DNA, the CDR3 is TGTGCCAGCAGTTTAGGGAGCGGGAATAGGCCCTACGAGCAGTACTTC. It is translated as CASSLGSGNRPYEQYF.

The rearrangement links TRBV4-2 to TRBJ2-1; 7 bases are shared with TRBD2. The CDR3 is 17 residues long. Trimming removed 3 bases from V and 0 bases from J; junction bases left unmatched: 8. Looked up from germline, CDR1 is LGHNA and CDR2 is YNFKEQ. The CDR3 loop reads CASSHDTSVSSYNEQFF. In DNA form, the CDR3 reads TGTGCCAGCAGCCACGATACTAGCGTTAGCTCCTACAATGAGCAGTTCTTC.

The chain employs TRBV5-6 and TRBJ2-1; tentative D call: TRBD2 (5 bases). This CDR3 contains 15 residues. V gave up 4 bases and J gave up 1 base, with 12 bases separating them. CDR1 is SGHDT and CDR2 is YYEEEE in the germline V gene. The CDR3 coding sequence is TGTGCCAGCAGCCGACGAGCGGTATCCTACAATGAGCAGTTCTTC. Translated, it gives CASSRRAVSYNEQFF.

The chain has TRBV6-5 and TRBJ2-7, with 12 bases aligning to TRBD2. Germline V gives CDR1 MNHEY, CDR2 SVGAGI. The CDR3 spans 16 residues. The trim removed 0 bases at V and 5 bases at J, leaving 5 bases unmatched. CDR3 protein: CASSYSILAGGHEQYF. In DNA form, the CDR3 reads TGTGCCAGCAGTTACTCGATACTAGCGGGAGGCCACGAGCAGTACTTC.

The V gene is TRBV5-1, the J gene TRBJ1-2, with D perhaps matching TRBD1 (6 bases). This CDR3 is 14 amino acids long. Between the trimmed V and J ends, which lost 0 bases and 4 bases, there was a span of 10 bases. Per germline, CDR1 SGHRS and CDR2 YFSETQ. CDR3 DNA sequence: TGCGCCAGCAGCTTGGCCGTGGACAGCTATGGCTACACCTTC. Encoded protein: CASSLAVDSYGYTF.

The chain recombines TRBV7-3 with TRBJ2-7, with D unresolved. Germline values: CDR1 SGHTA, CDR2 FQGTGA. This CDR3 has 14 amino acids. Trimming took 7 bases from V and 1 from J, leaving 14 bases between them. CDR3 DNA sequence: TGTGCCAGCAATGAGGCAGAGCTATCCTACGAGCAGTACTTC. Translated, it gives CASNEAELSYEQYF.

This clone was seen a single time. This rearrangement joins TRBV3-1 (or the pseudogene TRBV3-2) to TRBJ1-2; the match to TRBD1 covers 7 bases. Germline lookup yields CDR1 LGHDT and CDR2 YNNKEL (reference sequence). The CDR3 runs 17 residues. Germline trimming cut 3 bases from V and 1 base from J; bases unmatched to any gene: 11. In DNA form, the CDR3 reads TGTGCCAGCAGCCAGGAAAACAGGGGCGAAAATAACTATGGCTACACCTTC. This codes for CASSQENRGENNYGYTF.

The J gene is TRBJ1-2, the V gene TRBV3-1 (or the pseudogene TRBV3-2); a weak D match, TRBD1 (5 bases). The CDR3 is made up of 13 amino acids. Between the trimmed V and J ends, which lost 10 bases and 4 bases, there was a span of 16 bases. Germline V gives CDR1 LGHDT, CDR2 YNNKEL (reference sequence). The chain's CDR3 is CATTLGDFYGYTF. The CDR3 DNA follows: TGTGCCACGACCCTAGGGGACTTCTATGGCTACACCTTC.

J is TRBJ1-1 and V is TRBV3-1 (or the pseudogene TRBV3-2), with TRBD1 matching 7 bases. CDR3 length: 17 residues. Looked up from germline, CDR1 is LGHDT and CDR2 is YNNKEL (reference sequence). The ends lost 2 bases at V and 0 bases at J; junction bases unmatched: 9. CDR3 sequence reads: CASSQHKGTDMNTEAFF. The CDR3 DNA sequence: TGTGCCAGCAGCCAACACAAGGGGACAGACATGAACACTGAAGCTTTCTTT.

The chain combines TRBV5-1 with TRBJ1-1, with TRBD1 matching over 10 bases. In germline, CDR1 is SGHRS, CDR2 YFSETQ. V gave up 4 bases and J gave up 4 bases; unmatched junction bases: 7. The CDR3 spans 15 residues. DNA of the CDR3: TGCGCCAGCAGCCCGGGGACAGGGGATCGCACTGAAGCTTTCTTT. It translates to CASSPGTGDRTEAFF.

The chain couples TRBV5-5 to TRBJ1-2, with D unresolved. V lost 0 bases and J 0 bases, leaving 9 bases between the germline ends. This CDR3 comprises 15 residues. Germline CDR1 and CDR2: SGHKS and YYEKEE (reference sequence). The CDR3 region has the DNA TGTGCCAGCAGCTTGGTGGAGACCTCTAACTATGGCTACACCTTC. It encodes CASSLVETSNYGYTF.

This chain links TRBV12-3 or TRBV12-4 with TRBJ2-2; D is perhaps TRBD2 (5 bases). V was cut by 6 bases and J by 7 bases, with 12 bases left in between. The CDR3 spans 13 residues. CDR3 nucleotide sequence: TGTGCCAGCAGCCACCGGACTCACGGGGAGCTGTTTTTT. Protein: CASSHRTHGELFF.

The chain is built from TRBV3-1 (or the pseudogene TRBV3-2) and TRBJ2-2; D not resolved. Trimming stripped 4 bases from V and 4 bases from J, with 10 bases between. The CDR3 is 14 amino acids. Germline V gene data show CDR1 as LGHDT and CDR2 as YNNKEL (reference sequence). The CDR3 bases are TGTGCCAGCAGCCTAAAGGCAGGCACCGGGGAGCTGTTTTTT. It translates to CASSLKAGTGELFF.

Turning to this clone: A read error may account for a junction end that differs from germline. The genes are TRBV27 and TRBJ1-5; 9 nucleotides match TRBD1. The CDR3 spans 14 residues. Germline loops: CDR1 MNHEY, CDR2 SMNVEV (reference sequence). The CDR3 reads CASGLQGAIQPQHF. For the CDR3, the DNA is TGTGCCAGCGGTTTACAGGGGGCCATTCAGCCCCAGCATTTT.

The chain carries TRBV2 and TRBJ1-2; 8 positions match TRBD1. J gave up 6 bases and V 6 bases, and 15 bases lay outside the gene matches. CDR3 length equals 16 residues. The germline V gene encodes CDR1 SNHLY and CDR2 FYNNEI. This CDR3 is CASSESLAGGQDGYTF. In DNA, the CDR3 is TGTGCCAGCAGCGAATCACTGGCAGGGGGCCAAGATGGCTACACCTTC.

This clone was counted between two and nine times. V gene TRBV28 combines with J gene TRBJ2-7; D gene unclear. The CDR3 consists of 12 residues. The germline gives CDR1 MDHEN, CDR2 SYDVKM. The V gene lost 6 bases and the J gene lost 5 bases, with 11 bases spanning the gap. Here the CDR3 DNA reads TGTGCCAGCAGACCGGTTGAGGACGAGCAGTACTTC. Translating gives CASRPVEDEQYF. Supplemented by reference TRBV28 and TRBJ2-7, the full variable domain reads DVKVTQSSRYLVKRTGEKVFLECVQDMDHENMFWYRQDPGLGLRLIYFSYDVKMKEKGDIPEGYSVSREKKERFSLILESASTNQTSMYLCASRPVEDEQYFGPGTRLTVT.

This clone came up a few times. The V gene is TRBV6-1, the J gene TRBJ2-7, with 8 bases aligning to TRBD1. The CDR3 is made up of 14 amino acids. V dropped 3 bases and J dropped 5; count of bases not matched to a gene: 6. CDR1 and CDR2 (germline): MNHNS, SASEGT. CDR3 residues: CASSEAGGLDEQYF. The DNA of the CDR3 is TGTGCCAGCAGTGAGGCAGGGGGCCTGGACGAGCAGTACTTC.

This clone was detected once. This chain links TRBV3-1 (or the pseudogene TRBV3-2) with TRBJ2-1; 7 bases are a match to TRBD1. The trim removed 4 bases at V and 13 bases at J, leaving 4 bases unmatched. The germline V gene has CDR1 LGHDT and CDR2 YNNKEL (reference sequence). The CDR3 is 11 amino acids. The CDR3 bases are TGTGCCAGCAGCCCGGGACAGTTTCAGTTCTTC. Its protein is CASSPGQFQFF.

This chain links TRBV10-3 with TRBJ1-3; D might be TRBD1 (5 bases). Germline V gene sequence: CDR1 ENHRY, CDR2 SYGVKD. V was trimmed by 3 bases and J by 4 bases, leaving 10 bases between them. The CDR3 covers 14 residues. This CDR3 is CAISDQGSGNTIYF. The DNA of the CDR3 is TGTGCCATCAGTGATCAGGGCTCGGGAAACACCATATATTTT.

The chain is built from TRBV6-5 and TRBJ1-2, with TRBD1 matching over 11 bases. Germline trimming cut 8 bases from V and 5 bases from J; bases unmatched to any gene: 7. The germline CDR1 and CDR2 sequences are MNHEY and SVGAGI. This CDR3 has 14 amino acids. In DNA, the CDR3 is TGTGCCAGCCGGACAGGGGGCGACCCATATGGCTACACCTTC. This sequence encodes CASRTGGDPYGYTF.